One and the same sample provided the 27 T cell receptor beta chains below, sequenced in a study of CD8 T cells in Susac syndrome. RNA amounts of 0.5 to 1 ug underwent reverse transcription with random hexamers. TCRdb analysed the immunoSEQ multiplex PCR reads with MiXCR anew, one entry per CDR3 protein. The sample lists some 180,000 distinct CDR3 sequences, around 94% seen once, with 0.085% to 0.1% in the top ten. The source material was CD4+ T cells from PBMCs. These receptors were collected from a human donor with Susac syndrome.

In this sample, this clonotype turned up a few times. The chain links TRBV30 to TRBJ2-7, with a weak D call TRBD1 (6 bases). CDR1 GTSNPN and CDR2 SVGIG come from the germline V gene (reference sequence). CDR3 length: 13 residues. Between the trimmed V and J ends, which lost 7 bases and 0 bases, there was a span of 13 bases. The CDR3 reads CAFRSTGSYEQYF. The CDR3 nucleotides are TGTGCCTTTCGATCGACAGGCTCCTACGAGCAGTACTTC.

The chain combines TRBV5-1 with TRBJ1-4; D unresolved. CDR3 size: 15 residues. V lost 3 bases to trimming and J lost 7 bases, with 16 bases between them. Germline CDR1 and CDR2: SGHRS and YFSETQ. This CDR3 reads CASSSTSREGEKLFF. The CDR3, as DNA: TGCGCCAGCAGCTCAACTTCCCGGGAGGGTGAAAAACTGTTTTTT.

V and J are TRBV20-1 and TRBJ1-1; tentative D call: TRBD1 (5 bases). There are 13 residues in the CDR3. CDR1 DFQATT and CDR2 SNEGSKA come from the germline V gene (reference sequence). V lost 0 bases and J 5 bases, leaving 10 bases between the germline ends. The CDR3 loop is CSARDVAGTEAFF. CDR3 in DNA: TGCAGTGCTAGAGATGTGGCAGGGACTGAAGCTTTCTTT.

The chain employs TRBV20-1 and TRBJ2-1; D could derive from TRBD1 or TRBD2 (6 bases each). Germline V gene lookup returns CDR1 DFQATT and CDR2 SNEGSKA (reference sequence). The CDR3 length is 15 residues. The V end lost 1 base, the J end lost 3 bases, and 13 bases lay between the germline ends. For the CDR3, the DNA is TGCAGTGCTAGAGTTGCGGGGACAAACTACAATGAGCAGTTCTTC. Translated: CSARVAGTNYNEQFF.

The chain is built from TRBV29-1 and TRBJ2-1; tentatively, D is TRBD2 (6 bases). V gave up 2 bases and J gave up 2 bases, with 16 bases separating them. This CDR3 is 16 amino acids long. Germline V CDR1 and CDR2: SQVTM, ANQGSEA. In DNA, the CDR3 is TGCAGCGTTGAATCAATCGGGGGAAGGACCTACAATGAGCAGTTCTTC. Protein product: CSVESIGGRTYNEQFF.

The CDR3, as DNA: TGTGCCACCAGCAGAGATAGCGGGAGGGCCAATCCGCAGTACTTC. Amino acids: CATSRDSGRANPQYF. The chain has TRBV15 and TRBJ2-7; 11 nucleotides match TRBD2. The V gene end was trimmed by 0 bases and the J gene end by 9 bases; junction bases not matched to a gene: 7. The CDR3 totals 15 residues. CDR1 is LNHNV, CDR2 YYDKDF, per germline (reference sequence).

J is TRBJ1-6 and V is TRBV5-1; D is unresolved. The germline CDR1 and CDR2 sequences are SGHRS and YFSETQ. With 4 bases removed from V and 6 bases from J, the gap between germline ends came to 20 bases. The CDR3 runs to 17 residues. Here the CDR3 DNA reads TGCGCCAGCAGCCCAGGCGGCGCCGCAGGCCCTAATTCACCCCTCCACTTT. This gives the protein CASSPGGAAGPNSPLHF. The entire variable domain, with the rest obtained from reference TRBV5-1 and TRBJ1-6, is as follows: KAGVTQTPRYLIKTRGQQVTLSCSPISGHRSVSWYQQTPGQGLQFLFEYFSETQRNKGNFPGRFSGRQFSNSRSEMNVSTLELGDSALYLCASSPGGAAGPNSPLHFGNGTRLTVT.

The chain employs TRBV5-1 and TRBJ2-7; 9 positions agree with TRBD1. The CDR3 length is 13 residues. Germline assignment: CDR1 SGHRS and CDR2 YFSETQ. Unmatched junction bases numbered 3, after V lost 0 bases and J lost 8 bases. The CDR3 reads CASSLDRGPQQYF. The CDR3 DNA is TGCGCCAGCAGCTTGGACAGGGGGCCTCAGCAGTACTTC.

This clonotype was recorded only once. The chain has TRBV30 and TRBJ1-5, with D maybe TRBD1 (5 bases). The germline gives CDR1 GTSNPN, CDR2 SVGIG (reference sequence). The germline V and J ends were trimmed by 5 bases and 5 bases, with 13 bases remaining between them. The CDR3 loop spans 13 amino acids. The CDR3 is CAWGDSGDQPQHF. The CDR3 DNA reads as TGTGCCTGGGGTGACAGCGGCGATCAGCCCCAGCATTTT.

This sequence joins TRBV29-1 and TRBJ2-3; D could derive from TRBD1 or TRBD2 (6 bases each). This CDR3 has 15 amino acids. CDR1 is SQVTM and CDR2 is ANQGSEA in the germline V gene. Trimming pared 5 bases from V and 3 bases from J, leaving 18 bases between. CDR3 sequence: CSVRFRGAMTDTQYF. In DNA form, the CDR3 reads TGCAGCGTTAGATTTAGGGGGGCCATGACAGATACGCAGTATTTT.

The rearrangement uses TRBV12-3 or TRBV12-4 and TRBJ2-1, with D unresolved. CDR3 size: 16 residues. The ends were cut back, 7 bases at V and 0 bases at J, with 16 bases in the middle. CDR3 sequence: CASTTRVGSSYNEQFF. As DNA, the CDR3 is TGTGCCAGCACCACCCGAGTGGGAAGCTCCTACAATGAGCAGTTCTTC.

The rearrangement joins TRBV7-8 to TRBJ1-6, with TRBD1 matching over 12 bases. Germline values: CDR1 SGHVS, CDR2 FQNEAQ. The CDR3 totals 17 residues. V shed 5 bases, J shed 6 bases, and the junction held 8 bases outside the gene matches. The CDR3 here is CASSPPGQGALNSPLHF. As DNA, the CDR3 is TGTGCCAGCAGCCCTCCGGGACAGGGGGCGCTTAATTCACCCCTCCACTTT. Full variable domain (outside the CDR3, taken from reference TRBV7-8 and TRBJ1-6): GAGVSQSPRYKVAKRGQDVALRCDPISGHVSLFWYQQALGQGPEFLTYFQNEAQLDKSGLPSDRFFAERPEGSVSTLKIQRTQQEDSAVYLCASSPPGQGALNSPLHFGNGTRLTVT.

The V and J genes are TRBV11-2 and TRBJ2-2, with TRBD2 identical over 9 bases. V gave up 7 bases and J gave up 6 bases; unmatched junction bases: 12. This CDR3 is built from 16 residues. CDR1 is SGHAT and CDR2 is FQNNGV in the germline V gene. Here the CDR3 reads CASTVLRGGLAGELFF. The CDR3 DNA follows: TGTGCCAGCACCGTTTTGCGGGGGGGCCTCGCCGGGGAGCTGTTTTTT.

The genes are TRBV30 and TRBJ2-3, with D maybe TRBD2 (5 bases). V was trimmed by 3 bases and J by 0 bases, leaving 13 bases between them. CDR3 length equals 15 residues. The germline gives CDR1 GTSNPN, CDR2 SVGIG (reference sequence). DNA for the CDR3: TGTGCCTGGAGCCTCGGGGAGCGGAGCACAGATACGCAGTATTTT. Protein: CAWSLGERSTDTQYF.

The gene calls are TRBV5-1 and TRBJ2-7; a weak D match, TRBD1 (5 bases). In germline, CDR1 is SGHRS, CDR2 YFSETQ. The V end lost 0 bases, the J end lost 0 bases, and 7 bases lay between the germline ends. The CDR3 covers 14 residues. The CDR3 nucleotides are TGCGCCAGCAGCTTGGAGACAGACTCCTACGAGCAGTACTTC. It encodes CASSLETDSYEQYF.

This clonotype was detected once. This chain links TRBV20-1 with TRBJ1-2; perhaps TRBD1 as D (6 bases). From germline, CDR1 is DFQATT and CDR2 SNEGSKA (reference sequence). The length of the CDR3 is 11 residues. Trimming took 6 bases from V and 8 from J, leaving 13 bases between them. CDR3 sequence reads: CSAYRVRGYTF. The CDR3 nucleotides are TGCAGTGCGTACAGGGTACGCGGCTACACCTTC.

The chain combines TRBV28 with TRBJ2-7, with 9 bases aligning to TRBD1. Germline trimming cut 6 bases from V and 3 bases from J; bases unmatched to any gene: 3. Germline-derived CDR1 and CDR2 are MDHEN and SYDVKM. The length of the CDR3 is 13 residues. CDR3 sequence reads: CASRRQGDYEQYF. The CDR3 DNA sequence: TGTGCCAGCAGGAGACAGGGGGACTACGAGCAGTACTTC.

This rearrangement joins TRBV7-2 to TRBJ2-1, with D unclear. The CDR3 has 13 amino acids. CDR1 and CDR2 from the germline V gene are SGHTA and FQGNSA. Trimming removed 5 bases from V and 9 bases from J, with 14 bases in between. Written as DNA, the CDR3 is TGTGCCAGCAGCCAACGGTTGTTTGGTGAGCAGTTCTTC. As protein: CASSQRLFGEQFF.

The gene calls are TRBV24-1 and TRBJ2-3; tentative D call: TRBD1 (6 bases). The V gene lost 5 bases and the J gene lost 0 bases, with 11 bases spanning the gap. Germline V lookup: CDR1 KGHDR, CDR2 SFDVKD. CDR3 size: 15 residues. This CDR3 reads CATSVGAGSTDTQYF. As DNA, the CDR3 is TGTGCCACCAGTGTGGGGGCAGGGAGCACAGATACGCAGTATTTT.

This chain uses TRBV20-1 with TRBJ1-5; a possible D gene is TRBD1 (5 bases). V was trimmed by 1 base and J by 1 base, leaving 8 bases between them. The CDR3 is made up of 14 amino acids. CDR1 and CDR2 from the germline V gene are DFQATT and SNEGSKA (reference sequence). CDR3 nucleotide sequence: TGCAGTGCTAGAGTCGGGGGAAGCAATCAGCCCCAGCATTTT. Translation: CSARVGGSNQPQHF.

This sequence joins TRBV20-1 and TRBJ2-7; 13 nucleotides align to TRBD2. Germline assignment: CDR1 DFQATT and CDR2 SNEGSKA (reference sequence). The trim removed 2 bases at V and 5 bases at J, leaving 12 bases unmatched. CDR3 length equals 17 residues. The CDR3 DNA reads TGCAGTGCTAGATCCTTAGGTGGGACTAGCGGGGTCGACGAGCAGTACTTC. The encoded protein is CSARSLGGTSGVDEQYF.

V and J are TRBV18 and TRBJ2-7; possible D gene TRBD2, 5 bases. Per the germline V gene, CDR1 is KGHSH and CDR2 is LQKENI. V was pared by 3 bases and J by 3 bases, with 15 bases between. The CDR3 is 15 residues long. The CDR3 DNA reads TGTGCCAGCTCACCCCAGAATCGGGGTCTCTACGAGCAGTACTTC. Encoded protein: CASSPQNRGLYEQYF.

This chain connects TRBV29-1 to TRBJ1-1; the D gene is possibly TRBD1 (6 bases). Germline CDR1 is SQVTM and CDR2 is ANQGSEA. CDR3 length equals 10 residues. Between the trimmed V and J ends, which lost 7 bases and 7 bases, there was a span of 10 bases. The CDR3: CSAGQSEAFF. CDR3 bases: TGCAGCGCCGGACAGAGTGAAGCTTTCTTT.

V and J are TRBV6-5 and TRBJ1-5; 7 bases agree with TRBD1. Germline V lookup: CDR1 MNHEY, CDR2 SVGAGI. This CDR3 comprises 14 residues. Losses at the gene ends were 6 bases for V and 6 bases for J; bases not matched to a gene: 8. Here the CDR3 DNA reads TGTGCCAGCAGACGACAGGGTGGGGGTCAGCCCCAGCATTTT. Its protein is CASRRQGGGQPQHF.

This chain links TRBV4-1 with TRBJ1-2; maybe TRBD1 (5 bases). V gave up 0 bases and J gave up 8 bases, with 19 bases separating them. The CDR3 loop spans 16 amino acids. Germline CDR1 and CDR2: MGHRA and YSYEKL. Here the CDR3 DNA reads TGCGCCAGCAGCCAAGATCTAAGTAAGGGGCCCGGCGGCTACACCTTC. As protein: CASSQDLSKGPGGYTF.

The DNA for the CDR3 is TGCAGTGCAATAGCGGGAGCCTACAATGAGCAGTTCTTC. Translating gives CSAIAGAYNEQFF. V and J are TRBV20-1 and TRBJ2-1, with 9 bases that match TRBD2. V was pared by 6 bases and J by 2 bases, with 2 bases of the junction left unmatched. Looked up from germline, CDR1 is DFQATT and CDR2 is SNEGSKA (reference sequence). This CDR3 is built from 13 residues.

The rearrangement uses TRBV30 and TRBJ1-1; 8 nucleotides line up with TRBD1. Trimming removed 5 bases from V and 6 bases from J; junction bases left unmatched: 5. The CDR3 is 12 amino acids. Germline CDR1 is GTSNPN and CDR2 is SVGIG (reference sequence). The CDR3 reads CAWDRGNPEAFF. CDR3 sequence (DNA): TGTGCCTGGGACAGGGGTAACCCTGAAGCTTTCTTT.